The 27 T cell receptor beta chains listed next were all sequenced from one sample in a study of glioma-infiltrating T cells. The iRepertoire nested amplicon-rescue multiplex PCR amplified TCR alpha and beta CDR3s from RNA. One entry per CDR3 protein results from TCRdb running MiXCR on the multiplex PCR reads. The data show about 190,000 distinct CDR3 sequences, more than 30% seen once. The sample taken for sequencing was glioma tissue, nonneoplastic brain tissue, or PBMCs (not recorded which). These receptors came from a human donor with low-grade glioma or glioblastoma, undergoing nonglioma brain surgery, or in good health (not recorded which).

This clonotype was found many times. This sequence joins TRBV20-1 and TRBJ1-3; tentatively, D is TRBD1 (6 bases). This CDR3 contains 15 residues. CDR1 and CDR2 from the germline V gene are DFQATT and SNEGSKA (reference sequence). The V gene lost 6 bases and the J gene lost 8 bases, with 23 bases spanning the gap. The CDR3 sequence: CSARGGESSEDTIYF. CDR3 DNA sequence: TGCAGTGCAAGGGGGGGGGAATCCTCAGAAGACACCATATATTTT.

This clonotype was observed a handful of times. The chain recombines TRBV29-1 with TRBJ2-1; unclear D gene. V lost 4 bases to trimming and J lost 8 bases, with 6 bases between them. CDR3 size: 10 residues. Germline values: CDR1 SQVTM, CDR2 ANQGSEA. CDR3 DNA: TGCAGCGTTGCAAACTATGAGCAGTTCTTC. It codes for CSVANYEQFF.

In its sample, this clonotype was seen a few times. The V and J genes are TRBV19 and TRBJ1-4, with D maybe TRBD1 (5 bases). The CDR3 contains 15 residues. Trimming cost V 7 bases and J 0 bases, with 12 bases left between them. CDR1 and CDR2 (germline): LNHDA, SQIVND (reference sequence). CDR3 region: CASIVTDATNEKLFF. Here the CDR3 DNA reads TGTGCCAGTATTGTGACAGATGCAACTAATGAAAAACTGTTTTTT.

This clonotype was found many times. The chain joins TRBV29-1 to TRBJ2-1; D uncertain. This CDR3 has 12 residues. The ends were cut back, 5 bases at V and 6 bases at J, with 11 bases in the middle. The V gene's germline CDR1 is SQVTM and CDR2 ANQGSEA. The CDR3 sequence: CSVPEMANEQFF. DNA for the CDR3: TGCAGCGTTCCGGAGATGGCCAATGAGCAGTTCTTC.

In regard to this clonotype: This may stem from a read error, because a much larger clone lies one nucleotide away. In this CDR3 the conserved last residue, phenylalanine or tryptophan, is missing, so a read error is likely. The DNA is left out, because the CDR3 cannot be placed on it with certainty; the CDR3 is given as TCRdb lists it. The V gene is TRBV2, the J gene TRBJ1-2; the D call TRBD1 from the table was never checked on the DNA. The CDR3 is made up of 13 amino acids, end residues included. The germline CDR1 and CDR2 sequences are SNHLY and FYNNEI. This CDR3 reads CASKAFGGPENTL.

This clonotype was counted many times. The chain carries TRBV27 and TRBJ2-7; 10 bases line up with TRBD1. The CDR3 runs 14 residues. In germline, CDR1 is MNHEY, CDR2 SMNVEV (reference sequence). V shed 5 bases and J 6 bases; nucleotides not matched to a gene: 7. CDR3 bases: TGTGCCAGCAGTCACAGGGACAGGGGCTCCGAGCAGTACTTC. Its protein is CASSHRDRGSEQYF.

The sample holds a few counts of this clonotype. This may arise from a read error, as a much more abundant clone is one base away. The V and J genes are TRBV7-9 and TRBJ2-3, with D maybe TRBD1 (5 bases). Trimming took 3 bases from V and 4 from J, leaving 14 bases between them. The germline CDR1 and CDR2 sequences are SEHNR and FQNEAQ (reference sequence). This CDR3 spans 15 amino acids. The CDR3: CASSFMGRVADTQYF. The CDR3 DNA sequence: TGTGCCAGCAGCTTCATGGGGCGAGTCGCAGATACGCAGTATTTT.

This clonotype was recorded many times. The V and J genes are TRBV5-4 and TRBJ2-7; TRBD1 is a possible D gene (5 bases). CDR1 is SGHNT and CDR2 is YYREEE in the germline V gene (reference sequence). This CDR3 is 13 amino acids long. The V end lost 2 bases, the J end lost 5 bases, and 11 bases lay between the germline ends. The CDR3 is CASSLDSRDEQYF. CDR3 nucleotide sequence: TGTGCCAGCAGCTTAGACAGTCGGGACGAGCAGTACTTC.

The CDR3 here is CSVARDGANYGYTF. The CDR3 region has the DNA TGCAGCGTTGCCAGGGACGGAGCTAACTATGGCTACACCTTC. The gene calls are TRBV29-1 and TRBJ1-2; D may be TRBD1 (5 bases). This CDR3 contains 14 residues. V lost 4 bases and J lost 0, with 12 bases in between. The germline V gene has CDR1 SQVTM and CDR2 ANQGSEA.

This clonotype has just one count. This chain joins TRBV20-1 and TRBJ2-7; TRBD2 matches 10 bases. J gave up 0 bases and V 0 bases, and 11 bases lay outside the gene matches. The germline V gene encodes CDR1 DFQATT and CDR2 SNEGSKA (reference sequence). This CDR3 contains 18 residues. CDR3 in DNA: TGCAGTGCTAGAGATTTTCGGCTAGCGGGAGTGTCCTCCTACGAGCAGTACTTC. Translation gives CSARDFRLAGVSSYEQYF.

This clonotype came up once. The germline gene is not matched at one end of the junction; a read error may be the cause. The rearrangement joins TRBV20-1 to TRBJ1-5; D uncertain. CDR3 length: 14 residues. Germline values: CDR1 DFQATT, CDR2 SNEGSKA (reference sequence). Here the CDR3 reads CSARGESTNQTQHF. CDR3 bases: TGCAGTGCTAGAGGGGAAAGCACGAATCAGACCCAGCATTTT.

This chain joins TRBV28 and TRBJ2-3, with 7 nucleotides matching TRBD2. This CDR3 is 16 amino acids long. V lost 5 bases, J lost 1 base, and 9 bases stayed unmatched. CDR1 and CDR2 from the germline V gene are MDHEN and SYDVKM. As DNA, the CDR3 is TGTGCCAGCAGTGCCACCATCACTAGCGGCACAGATACGCAGTATTTT. This sequence encodes CASSATITSGTDTQYF.

Many counts were recorded for this clonotype. J is TRBJ2-3 and V is TRBV7-2; tentatively, D is TRBD2 (7 bases). Germline V CDR1 and CDR2: SGHTA, FQGNSA. This CDR3 spans 17 amino acids. V was shortened by 5 bases and J by 4 bases, with 22 bases between the two germline ends. CDR3 bases: TGTGCCAGCAGCCGAACCGGGGGGCTGGGGCCGCCAGATACGCAGTATTTT. Translating gives CASSRTGGLGPPDTQYF.

This clonotype was recorded a few times. This could be a read error, since a much larger clone is one nucleotide away. The chain uses TRBV18 and TRBJ2-1; TRBD1 agrees at 10 bases. Germline CDR1 KGHSH, CDR2 LQKENI. Trimming at V came to 5 bases and at J to 0 bases, leaving 4 bases not matched to a gene. CDR3 length equals 16 residues. The CDR3, as DNA: TGTGCCAGCTCAAGGGACAGGGGAGGCTCCTACAATGAGCAGTTCTTC. It yields the protein CASSRDRGGSYNEQFF.

This clonotype was detected many times. V gene TRBV18 combines with J gene TRBJ1-3; maybe TRBD1 (5 bases). V lost 3 bases and J lost 1, with 13 bases in between. CDR1 and CDR2 (germline): KGHSH, LQKENI. CDR3 size: 16 residues. This chain's CDR3 is CASSPFDSSSGNTIYF. CDR3 nucleotide sequence: TGTGCCAGCTCACCGTTTGACAGTTCATCTGGAAACACCATATATTTT.

This clonotype is medium-sized within its sample. The rearrangement uses TRBV27 and TRBJ1-2; TRBD1 matches at 9 bases. The CDR3 has 16 amino acids. Trimming took 1 base from V and 6 from J; bases not matched to a gene: 9. Per the germline V gene, CDR1 is MNHEY and CDR2 is SMNVEV (reference sequence). CDR3 DNA sequence: TGTGCCAGCAGTTTATACTCCCGGACAGGGGAAGATGGCTACACCTTC. Protein sequence: CASSLYSRTGEDGYTF.

This clonotype was recorded at least ten times. The CDR3: CASSLGTGGNTEAFF. CDR3 nucleotide sequence: TGTGCCAGCAGCCTCGGGACAGGGGGAAACACTGAAGCTTTCTTT. The V call is TRBV7-9, the J call TRBJ1-1; TRBD1 aligns across 11 bases. The ends lost 5 bases at V and 2 bases at J; junction bases unmatched: 4. Germline CDR1 is SEHNR and CDR2 is FQNEAQ (reference sequence). This CDR3 has 15 residues. The full variable domain, completed using reference TRBV7-9 and TRBJ1-1, is DTGVSQNPRHKITKRGQNVTFRCDPISEHNRLYWYRQTLGQGPEFLTYFQNEAQLEKSRLLSDRFSAERPKGSFSTLEIQRTEQGDSAMYLCASSLGTGGNTEAFFGQGTRLTVV.

This clonotype occurred many times. J is TRBJ1-1 and V is TRBV19, with D uncertain. Germline lookup yields CDR1 LNHDA and CDR2 SQIVND (reference sequence). The CDR3 has 13 amino acids. Trimming removed 5 bases at V and 2 bases at J, with 9 bases between. Written as DNA, the CDR3 is TGTGCCAGTAGTGTTCAGGACAACACTGAAGCTTTCTTT. Protein sequence: CASSVQDNTEAFF.

The rearrangement uses TRBV5-1 and TRBJ1-2; D ambiguous. Trimming removed 0 bases from V and 4 bases from J, with 19 bases in between. Germline V gene sequence: CDR1 SGHRS, CDR2 YFSETQ. This CDR3 region has 17 residues. This CDR3 reads CASSLATIGDGLYGYTF. The DNA for the CDR3 is TGCGCCAGCAGCTTGGCCACGATCGGTGACGGACTCTATGGCTACACCTTC.

This clonotype occurred once. This may come from a read error, since a much larger clone is one base off. The gene calls are TRBV7-6 and TRBJ2-1; 7 positions match TRBD2. The CDR3 has 17 amino acids. With 5 bases clipped from V and 0 bases from J, the junction kept 10 bases outside the gene matches. Germline CDR1 and CDR2: SGHVS and FNYEAQ. DNA of the CDR3: TGTGCCAGCAGCCGACACGGTGGCGGGAGCTCCTACAATGAGCAGTTCTTC. Residues: CASSRHGGGSSYNEQFF.

Many counts were recorded for this clonotype. The chain combines TRBV25-1 with TRBJ1-1; D gene ambiguous. Per germline, CDR1 MGHDK and CDR2 SYGVNS. V was cut by 1 base and J by 2 bases, with 5 bases left in between. The CDR3 extends over 13 amino acids. Here the CDR3 reads CASSELGNTEAFF. The DNA of the CDR3 is TGTGCCAGCAGTGAATTGGGTAACACTGAAGCTTTCTTT.

This clonotype came up once. The chain has TRBV6-1 and TRBJ1-1; possible D gene TRBD1, 6 bases. The CDR3 is made up of 12 amino acids. Germline loops: CDR1 MNHNS, CDR2 SASEGT. The CDR3 spells CAIGGSNTEAFF. CDR3 coding DNA: TGTGCTATAGGGGGGTCTAACACTGAAGCTTTCTTT.

This clonotype was counted many times. The CDR3, as DNA: TGTGCCAGCGATGGATGGGGAACCCGGCCCCCTCAGCCCCAGCATTTT. It encodes CASDGWGTRPPQPQHF. V is TRBV2 and J is TRBJ1-5, with D unclear. CDR1 and CDR2 from the germline V gene are SNHLY and FYNNEI. This CDR3 is built from 16 residues. V shed 8 bases and J shed 6 bases, with 23 bases lying between them.

The rearrangement uses TRBV25-1 and TRBJ1-1, with unresolved D. Trimming shortened V by 3 bases and J by 5 bases, and 13 bases separated the two germline ends. This CDR3 spans 14 amino acids. Germline values: CDR1 MGHDK, CDR2 SYGVNS. CDR3 loop: CASSDRVQRTEAFF. The CDR3 coding sequence is TGTGCCAGCAGTGACCGAGTACAACGGACTGAAGCTTTCTTT.

V gene TRBV30 combines with J gene TRBJ2-5, with 9 bases aligning to TRBD1. Germline CDR1 reads GTSNPN; CDR2 reads SVGIG (reference sequence). V lost 4 bases and J lost 7; bases outside the gene matches: 4. The CDR3 length is 12 residues. CDR3 residues: CAWNGGQGTQYF. CDR3 bases: TGTGCCTGGAACGGGGGACAGGGGACCCAGTACTTC.

A word on this clonotype: A read error may be the cause here, since a much bigger clone is one base away. The chain is built from TRBV2 and TRBJ1-4; TRBD1 matches at 8 bases. Germline V lookup: CDR1 SNHLY, CDR2 FYNNEI. The CDR3 has 14 amino acids. The DNA for the CDR3 is TGTGCCAGCAGTGGGGGACAGGTTAATGAAATACTGTTTTTT. Its translation: CASSGGQVNEILFF.

In this sample, this clonotype turned up many times. The V call is TRBV20-1, the J call TRBJ1-1; D is possibly TRBD1 (6 bases). The CDR3 runs to 16 residues. CDR1 is DFQATT and CDR2 is SNEGSKA in the germline V gene (reference sequence). Trimming stripped 0 bases from V and 10 bases from J, with 24 bases between. CDR3 DNA: TGCAGTGCTAGAGATCGTAGGTCAGGGGCACCAAGAGGAGCTTTCTTT. Translated: CSARDRRSGAPRGAFF.